This entry describes one T cell receptor (beta chain). Its antigen is as yet unknown. The entry originates in a study of cytomegalovirus exposure and HLA in healthy donors. The PCR contained 60 Vbeta and 13 Jbeta primers. Measured with immunoSEQ multiplex PCR; TCRdb has only the in-frame clones, and not every one. The sample records about 140,000 clones, about three quarters being singletons. Study outcomes and limitations: Most CMV-associated TCR beta chains appeared HLA-restricted in a later analysis. TCR beta V- and J-gene trimming was later associated with a missense DCLRE1C variant. Reportedly, diagnosis of cytomegalovirus status by the classifier showed high specificity and sensitivity.

The ends were cut back, 4 bases at V and 4 bases at J, with 23 bases in the middle. The CDR3 has 17 amino acids. Germline V gene data show CDR1 as SGHKS and CDR2 as YYEKEE (reference sequence). The material sequenced was PBMCs. This chain links TRBV5-5 with TRBJ1-2; a weak D match, TRBD1 (6 bases). The sequence came from a man aged 35 to 55 in good health and CMV-seropositive. CDR3 sequence (DNA): TGTGCCAGCAGCCCCAGTCTCCCGGGACGGACAGTCTATGGCTACACCTTC. Its translation: CASSPSLPGRTVYGYTF.